This T cell receptor (beta chain) was retrieved from a study of cytomegalovirus exposure and HLA in healthy donors. All donors participated as healthy donors of bone marrow. The CDR3 has 17 amino acids. Germline-derived CDR1 and CDR2 are SEHNR and FQNEAQ (reference sequence). Study findings and constraints: The listing of roughly 160 TCR beta chains classed them as cytomegalovirus-associated. What a later analysis showed was that several of the most significant clusters appeared linked to common viral pathogens.

The PCR made use of 60 Vbeta and 13 Jbeta primers. The data were produced by immunoSEQ multiplex PCR, yet TCRdb's version contains in-frame clones alone and is incomplete. The sample has some 150,000 clones; under 80% are singletons. A note on this clone: Antigen specificity is unknown. At one end, the junction sequence differs from germline, possibly due to a read error.

Source material: PBMCs. The origin of this receptor is a man in his forties or fifties in good health and CMV-seronegative. J is TRBJ2-5 and V is TRBV7-9; 9 bases agree with TRBD1. CDR3 amino acids: CSSSTTRTGVGKETQYF. CDR3 bases: TGTTCCAGCAGCACAACCAGGACAGGGGTTGGGAAAGAGACCCAGTACTTC.